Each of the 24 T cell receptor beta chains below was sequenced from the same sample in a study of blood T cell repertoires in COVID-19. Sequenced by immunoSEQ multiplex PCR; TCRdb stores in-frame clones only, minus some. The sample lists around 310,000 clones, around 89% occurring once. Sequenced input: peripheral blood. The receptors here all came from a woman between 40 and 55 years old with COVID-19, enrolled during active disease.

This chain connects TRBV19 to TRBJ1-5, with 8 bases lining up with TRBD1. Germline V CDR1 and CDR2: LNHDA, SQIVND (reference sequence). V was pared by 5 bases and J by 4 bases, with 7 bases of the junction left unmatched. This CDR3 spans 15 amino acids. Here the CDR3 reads CASSVRQGRNQPQHF. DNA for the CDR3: TGTGCCAGTAGTGTTCGACAGGGGCGGAATCAGCCCCAGCATTTT. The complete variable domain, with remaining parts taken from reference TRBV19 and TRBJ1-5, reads DGGITQSPKYLFRKEGQNVTLSCEQNLNHDAMYWYRQDPGQGLRLIYYSQIVNDFQKGDIAEGYSVSREKKESFPLTVTSAQKNPTAFYLCASSVRQGRNQPQHFGDGTRLSIL.

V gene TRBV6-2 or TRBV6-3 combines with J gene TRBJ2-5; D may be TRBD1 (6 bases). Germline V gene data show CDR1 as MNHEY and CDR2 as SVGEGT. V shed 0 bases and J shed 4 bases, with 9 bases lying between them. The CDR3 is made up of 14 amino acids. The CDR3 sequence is CASSYSTRGETQYF. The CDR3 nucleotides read TGTGCCAGCAGTTACTCGACCAGGGGAGAGACCCAGTACTTC.

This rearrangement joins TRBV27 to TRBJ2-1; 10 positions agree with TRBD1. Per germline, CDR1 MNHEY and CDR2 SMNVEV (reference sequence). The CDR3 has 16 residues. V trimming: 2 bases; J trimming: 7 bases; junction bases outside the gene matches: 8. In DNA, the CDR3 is TGTGCCAGCAGTTTACCGAGACAGGGGGCGGGAAATGAGCAGTTCTTC. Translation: CASSLPRQGAGNEQFF.

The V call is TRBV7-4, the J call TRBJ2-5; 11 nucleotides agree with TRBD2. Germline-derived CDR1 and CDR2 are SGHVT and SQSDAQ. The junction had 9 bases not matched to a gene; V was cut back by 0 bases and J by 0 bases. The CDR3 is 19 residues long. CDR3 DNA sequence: TGTGCCAGCAGCTTAGCGGGACTAGCGGAACACACGTACCAAGAGACCCAGTACTTC. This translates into CASSLAGLAEHTYQETQYF.

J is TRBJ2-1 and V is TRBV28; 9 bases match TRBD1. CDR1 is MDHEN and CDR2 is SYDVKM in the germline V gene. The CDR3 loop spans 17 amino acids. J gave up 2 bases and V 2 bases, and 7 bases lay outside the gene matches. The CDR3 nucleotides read TGTGCCAGCAGTTTAGGGACAGGGATTCCAACCTACAATGAGCAGTTCTTC. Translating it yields CASSLGTGIPTYNEQFF.

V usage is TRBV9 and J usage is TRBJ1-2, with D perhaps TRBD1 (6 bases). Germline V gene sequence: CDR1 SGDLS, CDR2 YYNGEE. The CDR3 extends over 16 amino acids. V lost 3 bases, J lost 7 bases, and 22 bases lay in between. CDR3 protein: CASSERPVQGLGGYTF. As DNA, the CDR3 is TGTGCCAGCAGCGAGCGTCCAGTACAGGGATTGGGTGGCTACACCTTC.

CDR3: CASSSQGAGTEAFF. The CDR3 coding sequence is TGCGCCAGCAGCTCCCAGGGGGCTGGCACTGAAGCTTTCTTT. The chain uses TRBV4-1 and TRBJ1-1; 8 bases align to TRBD1. Trimming at V came to 5 bases and at J to 4 bases, leaving 6 bases not matched to a gene. The CDR3 length is 14 residues. CDR1 is MGHRA, CDR2 YSYEKL, per germline.

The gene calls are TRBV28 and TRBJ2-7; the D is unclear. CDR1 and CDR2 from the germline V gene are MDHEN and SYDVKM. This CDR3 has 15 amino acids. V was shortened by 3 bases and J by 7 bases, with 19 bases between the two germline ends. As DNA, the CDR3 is TGTGCCAGCAGTTTTAGCCGGCCAGCCCCCCCAGAGCAGTACTTC. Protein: CASSFSRPAPPEQYF.

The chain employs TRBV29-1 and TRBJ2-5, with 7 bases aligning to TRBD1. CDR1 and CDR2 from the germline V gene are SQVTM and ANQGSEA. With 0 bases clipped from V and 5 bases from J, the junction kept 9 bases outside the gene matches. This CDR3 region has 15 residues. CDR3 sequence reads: CSVEDPTGLRETQYF. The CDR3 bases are TGCAGCGTTGAAGACCCGACAGGGTTAAGGGAGACCCAGTACTTC.

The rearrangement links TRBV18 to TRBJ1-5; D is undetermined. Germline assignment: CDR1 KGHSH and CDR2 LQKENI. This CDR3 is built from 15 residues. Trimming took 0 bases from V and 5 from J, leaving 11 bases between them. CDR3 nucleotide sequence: TGTGCCAGCTCACCACCGGGGAGGGTGGATCAGCCCCAGCATTTT. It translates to CASSPPGRVDQPQHF.

The CDR3 here is CASSQGRYSNQPQHF. For the CDR3, the DNA is TGTGCCAGCAGCCAAGGGCGGTATAGCAATCAGCCCCAGCATTTT. This chain links TRBV3-1 (or the pseudogene TRBV3-2) with TRBJ1-5; no reliable D call. V lost 1 base and J lost 0, with 7 bases in between. CDR1 is LGHDT and CDR2 is YNNKEL in the germline V gene (reference sequence). CDR3 length: 15 residues.

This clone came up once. The CDR3 loop is CASSLGGGEQFF. As DNA, the CDR3 is TGTGCCAGCAGCTTAGGAGGTGGTGAGCAGTTCTTC. V is TRBV11-3 and J is TRBJ2-1; D unresolved. The germline V and J ends were trimmed by 1 base and 9 bases, with 7 bases remaining between them. Germline lookup yields CDR1 SGHNT and CDR2 YENEEA. The CDR3 has 12 amino acids. Looking up the rest from reference TRBV11-3 and TRBJ2-1 gives the full variable domain: EAGVVQSPRYKIIEKKQPVAFWCNPISGHNTLYWYLQNLGQGPELLIRYENEEAVDDSQLPKDRFSAERLKGVDSTLKIQPAELGDSAVYLCASSLGGGEQFFGPGTRLTVL.

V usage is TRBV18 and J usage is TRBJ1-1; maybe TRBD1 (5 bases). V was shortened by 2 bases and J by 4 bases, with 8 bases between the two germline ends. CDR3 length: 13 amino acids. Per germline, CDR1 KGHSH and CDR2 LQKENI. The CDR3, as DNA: TGTGCCAGCTCACCAAGGGGCGTCACTGAAGCTTTCTTT. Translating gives CASSPRGVTEAFF.

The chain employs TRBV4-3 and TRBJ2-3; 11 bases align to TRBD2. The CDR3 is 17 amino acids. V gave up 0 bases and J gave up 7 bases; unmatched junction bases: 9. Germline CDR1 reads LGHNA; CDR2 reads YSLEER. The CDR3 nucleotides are TGCGCCAGCAGCCAAGAAGGGGCTAGCGGGGGGTACCATACGCAGTATTTT. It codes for CASSQEGASGGYHTQYF.

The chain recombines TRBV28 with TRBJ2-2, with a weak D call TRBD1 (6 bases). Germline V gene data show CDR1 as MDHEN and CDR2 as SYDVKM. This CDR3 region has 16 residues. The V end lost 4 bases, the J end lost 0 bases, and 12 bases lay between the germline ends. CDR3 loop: CASSSPGQSNTGELFF. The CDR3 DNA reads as TGTGCCAGCAGTTCCCCAGGACAGTCGAACACCGGGGAGCTGTTTTTT.

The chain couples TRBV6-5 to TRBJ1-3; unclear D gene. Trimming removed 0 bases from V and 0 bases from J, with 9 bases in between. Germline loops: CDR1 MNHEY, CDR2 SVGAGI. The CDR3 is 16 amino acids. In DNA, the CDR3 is TGTGCCAGCAGTTACTCGCTCCTGAGCTCTGGAAACACCATATATTTT. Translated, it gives CASSYSLLSSGNTIYF.

The chain's CDR3 is CATSRGRITEAFF. In DNA, the CDR3 is TGTGCCACCAGCAGAGGGAGAATCACTGAAGCTTTCTTT. This sequence joins TRBV15 and TRBJ1-1; D remains unclear. Between the trimmed V and J ends, which lost 1 base and 4 bases, there was a span of 7 bases. Per germline, CDR1 LNHNV and CDR2 YYDKDF (reference sequence). The CDR3 extends over 13 amino acids. Complete variable domain (other parts from reference TRBV15 and TRBJ1-1): DAMVIQNPRYQVTQFGKPVTLSCSQTLNHNVMYWYQQKSSQAPKLLFHYYDKDFNNEADTPDNFQSRRPNTSFCFLDIRSPGLGDTAMYLCATSRGRITEAFFGQGTRLTVV.

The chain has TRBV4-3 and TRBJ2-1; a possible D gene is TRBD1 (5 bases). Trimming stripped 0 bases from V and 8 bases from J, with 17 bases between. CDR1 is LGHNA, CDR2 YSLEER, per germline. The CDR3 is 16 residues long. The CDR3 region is CASSQDGRAGRYEQFF. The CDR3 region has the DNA TGCGCCAGCAGCCAAGACGGCAGGGCTGGGCGCTATGAGCAGTTCTTC.

CDR3: CASSLTGSLGGYGYTF. The DNA of the CDR3 is TGTGCCAGCAGTTTAACCGGTTCCCTGGGGGGCTATGGCTACACCTTC. The V gene is TRBV27, the J gene TRBJ1-2, with D perhaps TRBD1 (5 bases). CDR3 length: 16 amino acids. The germline gives CDR1 MNHEY, CDR2 SMNVEV (reference sequence). The V end was cut by 2 bases, the J end by 4 bases, with 17 bases between.

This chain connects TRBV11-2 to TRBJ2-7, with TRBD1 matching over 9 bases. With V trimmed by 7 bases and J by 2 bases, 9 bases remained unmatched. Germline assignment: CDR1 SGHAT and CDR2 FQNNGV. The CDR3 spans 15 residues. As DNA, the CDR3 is TGTGCCAGCACCAAGTACAGGGGGCTCCCCTACGAGCAGTACTTC. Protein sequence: CASTKYRGLPYEQYF.

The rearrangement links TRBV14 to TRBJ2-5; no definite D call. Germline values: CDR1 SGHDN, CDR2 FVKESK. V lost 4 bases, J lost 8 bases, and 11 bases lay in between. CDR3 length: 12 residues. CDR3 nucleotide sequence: TGTGCCAGCAGCCCTCTCGGTGTAACCCAGTACTTC. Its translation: CASSPLGVTQYF.

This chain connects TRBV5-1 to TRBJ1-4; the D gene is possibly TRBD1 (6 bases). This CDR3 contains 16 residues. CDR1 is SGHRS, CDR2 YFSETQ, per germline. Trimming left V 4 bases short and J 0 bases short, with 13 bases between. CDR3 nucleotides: TGCGCCAGCAGCACGGACAGCTCTGCAACTAATGAAAAACTGTTTTTT. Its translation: CASSTDSSATNEKLFF.

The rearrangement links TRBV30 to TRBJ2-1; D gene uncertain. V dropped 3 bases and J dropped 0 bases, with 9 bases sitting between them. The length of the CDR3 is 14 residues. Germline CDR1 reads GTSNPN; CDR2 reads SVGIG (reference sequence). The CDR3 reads CAWRPRYSYNEQFF. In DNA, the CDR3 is TGTGCCTGGAGGCCGAGGTACTCCTACAATGAGCAGTTCTTC.

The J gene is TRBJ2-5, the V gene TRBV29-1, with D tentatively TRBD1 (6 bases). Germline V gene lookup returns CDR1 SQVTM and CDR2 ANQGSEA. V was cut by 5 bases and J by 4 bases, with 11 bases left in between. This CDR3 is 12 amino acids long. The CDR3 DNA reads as TGCAGCGTTAAACAGGGACGAGAGACCCAGTACTTC. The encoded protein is CSVKQGRETQYF.